This TCR beta chain was found in a study of shared T cell receptors in the human thymus. The table came from immunoSEQ multiplex PCR; TCRdb's copy has only in-frame clones and leaves some out. Among 720,000 or so clones, 80% to 90% were seen once, and the ten largest hold more than 0.01%. The junction had 8 bases not matched to a gene; V was cut back by 7 bases and J by 0 bases. The CDR3 length is 16 residues. Germline loops: CDR1 SNHLY, CDR2 FYNNEI. The sample was also linked to a second study, of human thymus T cells. That paper notes: Biased V and J segment usage appeared in thymus and peripheral blood.

The sequence was obtained from a girl less than two years old with a congenital heart defect. The sequenced material came from thymocytes. The J gene is TRBJ2-7, the V gene TRBV2; 11 positions agree with TRBD2. CDR3 in DNA: TGTGCCAGCATTCCCTTACTAGCGGGGGTCTCCTACGAGCAGTACTTC. It encodes CASIPLLAGVSYEQYF.